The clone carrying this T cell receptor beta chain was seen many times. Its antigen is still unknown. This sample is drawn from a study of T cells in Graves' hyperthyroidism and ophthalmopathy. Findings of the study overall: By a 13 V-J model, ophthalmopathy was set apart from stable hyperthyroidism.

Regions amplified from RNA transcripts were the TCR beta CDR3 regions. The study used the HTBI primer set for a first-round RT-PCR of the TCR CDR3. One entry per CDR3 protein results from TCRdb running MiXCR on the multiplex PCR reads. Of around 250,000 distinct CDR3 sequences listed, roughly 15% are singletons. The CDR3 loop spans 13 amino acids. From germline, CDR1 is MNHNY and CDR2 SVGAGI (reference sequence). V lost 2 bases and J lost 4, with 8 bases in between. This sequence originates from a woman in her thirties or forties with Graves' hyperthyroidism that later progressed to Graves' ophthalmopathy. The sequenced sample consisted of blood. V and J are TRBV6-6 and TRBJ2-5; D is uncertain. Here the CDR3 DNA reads TGTGCCAGCAGTTACCCGAATATAGAGACCCAGTACTTC. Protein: CASSYPNIETQYF.